The source of this T cell receptor beta chain is a study of T cells after posttransplantation cyclophosphamide. Treatment was busulfan-fludarabine conditioning, a marrow graft, and cyclophosphamide on days +3 and +4. Notes on the study in general: Donor CD8+ memory clones often dominated recipient blood repertoires at later times. Tissue-infiltrating T cells from skin or gut overlapped little with blood T cells. Recipient CMV seropositivity and CMV reactivation strongly tracked TRB clonality.

This clone has only a few counts. The antigen remains undetermined. Profiling relied on immunoSEQ multiplex PCR, and the TCRdb table lists in-frame clones only, not all of them. This table holds around 13,000 clones with no singletons; the top ten claim around 26%. Sequenced here: PBMCs, sampled after allogeneic stem cell transplant with posttransplant cyclophosphamide. The TCR comes from a female patient aged 35 to 55 who received an allogeneic stem cell transplant from an unrelated donor, was CMV-positive, and had acute GVHD only. The graft donor may have contributed some T cells.

The CDR3 nucleotides are TGTGCCAGCAGTTCCTGGACAGCTTCTAACTATGGCTACACCTTC. It specifies CASSSWTASNYGYTF. This sequence joins TRBV28 and TRBJ1-2; possibly TRBD1 for D (6 bases). CDR1 is MDHEN and CDR2 is SYDVKM in the germline V gene. This CDR3 comprises 15 residues. The V gene lost 4 bases and the J gene lost 0 bases, with 12 bases spanning the gap.